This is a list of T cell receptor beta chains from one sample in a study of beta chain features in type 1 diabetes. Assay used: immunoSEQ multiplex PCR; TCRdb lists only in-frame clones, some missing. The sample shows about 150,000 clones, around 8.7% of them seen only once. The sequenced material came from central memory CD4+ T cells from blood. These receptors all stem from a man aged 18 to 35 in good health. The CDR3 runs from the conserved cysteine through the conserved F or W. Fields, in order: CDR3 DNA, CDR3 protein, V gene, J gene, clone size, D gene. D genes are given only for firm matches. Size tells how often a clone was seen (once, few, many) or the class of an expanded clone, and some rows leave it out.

CDR3 DNA: TGTGCCACCAGCAGAGATCTGAGCGAGCGGGGTTACGAGCAGTACTTC
CDR3 protein: CATSRDLSERGYEQYF
V gene: TRBV15
J gene: TRBJ2-7
clone size: few
D gene: TRBD2

CDR3 DNA: TGCAGCGTTGGGACAGGGGGTAATGAAAAACTGTTTTTT
CDR3 protein: CSVGTGGNEKLFF
V gene: TRBV29-1
J gene: TRBJ1-4
clone size: -
D gene: TRBD1

CDR3 DNA: TGTGCCAGCAGTGCGGACAGGGGGCTTAACACTGAAGCTTTCTTT
CDR3 protein: CASSADRGLNTEAFF
V gene: TRBV2
J gene: TRBJ1-1
clone size: few
D gene: TRBD1

CDR3 DNA: TGTGCCAGTAGCTCGACGGGACAGCACACCGGGGAGCTGTTTTTT
CDR3 protein: CASSSTGQHTGELFF
V gene: TRBV19
J gene: TRBJ2-2
clone size: -
D gene: TRBD1

CDR3 DNA: TGTGCCAGTAGTATCAACGGGGTGGTGCAGTACTTC
CDR3 protein: CASSINGVVQYF
V gene: TRBV19
J gene: TRBJ2-7
clone size: few
D gene: -

CDR3 DNA: TGCGCCAGCAGTGATGGGGCAGGGCAAGAGACCCAGTACTTC
CDR3 protein: CASSDGAGQETQYF
V gene: TRBV10-1
J gene: TRBJ2-5
clone size: -
D gene: -

CDR3 DNA: TGTGCCTGGAATCTAGGGGGCGCCGATGAAAAACTGTTTTTT
CDR3 protein: CAWNLGGADEKLFF
V gene: TRBV30
J gene: TRBJ1-4
clone size: few
D gene: TRBD1

CDR3 DNA: TGTGCCAGCAGCGCTGGGACTAGCGAGATTCAAAACATTCAGTACTTC
CDR3 protein: CASSAGTSEIQNIQYF
V gene: TRBV9
J gene: TRBJ2-4
clone size: -
D gene: TRBD2

CDR3 DNA: TGTGCCATCAGTGTCGGTAGCGGGAACCAAGAGACCCAGTACTTC
CDR3 protein: CAISVGSGNQETQYF
V gene: TRBV10-3
J gene: TRBJ2-5
clone size: few
D gene: TRBD2

CDR3 DNA: TGTGCCAGCACCCCCGGTGGGGGGAAATTCAATCAGCCCCAGCATTTT
CDR3 protein: CASTPGGGKFNQPQHF
V gene: TRBV5-5
J gene: TRBJ1-5
clone size: -
D gene: -

CDR3 DNA: TGTGCCAGCTCAAACGACAGGGAACTGTTTTTT
CDR3 protein: CASSNDRELFF
V gene: TRBV18
J gene: TRBJ1-4
clone size: many
D gene: TRBD1

CDR3 DNA: TGTGCCAGCAGCAGACAGGGGGCCATCTACAATGAGCAGTTCTTC
CDR3 protein: CASSRQGAIYNEQFF
V gene: TRBV11-1
J gene: TRBJ2-1
clone size: -
D gene: TRBD1

CDR3 DNA: TGTGCCAGCAGTTATAACCAAGAGACCCAGTACTTC
CDR3 protein: CASSYNQETQYF
V gene: TRBV2
J gene: TRBJ2-5
clone size: few
D gene: -

CDR3 DNA: TGCAGCGTTGGAACGACAGGGAACGGCTACACCTTC
CDR3 protein: CSVGTTGNGYTF
V gene: TRBV29-1
J gene: TRBJ1-2
clone size: -
D gene: TRBD1

CDR3 DNA: TGTGCCAGTAGTATGTCTTCGGGACTAGCAACGAGGAGCTCCTACAATGAGCAGTTCTTC
CDR3 protein: CASSMSSGLATRSSYNEQFF
V gene: TRBV19
J gene: TRBJ2-1
clone size: few
D gene: TRBD2

CDR3 DNA: TGTGCCAGCAGCTTGGCCCCGCAGGGGGCGGGCTATGGCTACACCTTC
CDR3 protein: CASSLAPQGAGYGYTF
V gene: TRBV7-9
J gene: TRBJ1-2
clone size: -
D gene: TRBD1

CDR3 DNA: TGTGCCAGTAGGGACCGGGGAGTCTATGGCTACACCTTC
CDR3 protein: CASRDRGVYGYTF
V gene: TRBV19
J gene: TRBJ1-2
clone size: -
D gene: -

CDR3 DNA: TGTGCCAGCAGCTTCAGGGAGGGGGCTGGAAACACCATATATTTT
CDR3 protein: CASSFREGAGNTIYF
V gene: TRBV6-5
J gene: TRBJ1-3
clone size: -
D gene: -

CDR3 DNA: TGTGCCAGCAATTGGGCCCCCGGGGAGCTGTTTTTT
CDR3 protein: CASNWAPGELFF
V gene: TRBV2
J gene: TRBJ2-2
clone size: -
D gene: -

CDR3 DNA: TGTGCCAGCAGCCAAGGGACTAGCGGTAACACCGGGGAGCTGTTTTTT
CDR3 protein: CASSQGTSGNTGELFF
V gene: TRBV4-2
J gene: TRBJ2-2
clone size: -
D gene: TRBD2

CDR3 DNA: TGTGCCAGTAGTGTTTCAGGGCTACCTGGAAACACCATATATTTT
CDR3 protein: CASSVSGLPGNTIYF
V gene: TRBV19
J gene: TRBJ1-3
clone size: few
D gene: -

CDR3 DNA: TGTGCCAGCAGCCAATCAGGATCTGGGCAGTACAATGAAAAACTGTTTTTT
CDR3 protein: CASSQSGSGQYNEKLFF
V gene: TRBV16
J gene: TRBJ1-4
clone size: few
D gene: -

CDR3 DNA: TGTGCCAGCGTCGGGGGGGCGAGCTCCTACAATGAGCAGTTCTTC
CDR3 protein: CASVGGASSYNEQFF
V gene: TRBV2
J gene: TRBJ2-1
clone size: few
D gene: TRBD2

CDR3 DNA: TGTGCCAGCAGCTTAGCCGCCGGGGGGCGGACAGATACGCAGTATTTT
CDR3 protein: CASSLAAGGRTDTQYF
V gene: TRBV7-9
J gene: TRBJ2-3
clone size: -
D gene: -

CDR3 DNA: TGTGCCAGCAGTTTACGGTTCTACGAGCAGTACTTC
CDR3 protein: CASSLRFYEQYF
V gene: TRBV28
J gene: TRBJ2-7
clone size: -
D gene: -

CDR3 DNA: TGTACCACCCTAGCGGACCCAGAGACCCAGTACTTC
CDR3 protein: CTTLADPETQYF
V gene: TRBV25-1
J gene: TRBJ2-5
clone size: -
D gene: TRBD2

CDR3 DNA: TGTGCCAGCAGTGGCGAGATATCCGGAAACACCATATATTTT
CDR3 protein: CASSGEISGNTIYF
V gene: TRBV2
J gene: TRBJ1-3
clone size: -
D gene: -

CDR3 DNA: TGTGCCAGCAGCTTTAGCGGGGGGGCTTGGTACAATGAGCAGTTCTTC
CDR3 protein: CASSFSGGAWYNEQFF
V gene: TRBV9
J gene: TRBJ2-1
clone size: few
D gene: TRBD2

CDR3 DNA: TGTGCCAGCAGCGTAGGGGAGCGGGGGTACAATGAGCAGTTCTTC
CDR3 protein: CASSVGERGYNEQFF
V gene: TRBV9
J gene: TRBJ2-1
clone size: few
D gene: TRBD2

CDR3 DNA: TGTGCCAGCACCAATCGGGGGGGTTACGAGCAGTACTTC
CDR3 protein: CASTNRGGYEQYF
V gene: TRBV11-3
J gene: TRBJ2-7
clone size: -
D gene: TRBD2

CDR3 DNA: TGTGCCAGCAGCTTACTCTCTCAGGGAAACTATGGCTACACCTTC
CDR3 protein: CASSLLSQGNYGYTF
V gene: TRBV7-2
J gene: TRBJ1-2
clone size: few
D gene: -

CDR3 DNA: TGCGCCAGCAGCCAAGTATGGGGACAGGGGGGTTCACCCCTCCACTTT
CDR3 protein: CASSQVWGQGGSPLHF
V gene: TRBV4-3
J gene: TRBJ1-6
clone size: -
D gene: TRBD1

CDR3 DNA: TGTGCCAGCAGCTTAGTGGCAGTTGGGCTCTATGGCTACACCTTC
CDR3 protein: CASSLVAVGLYGYTF
V gene: TRBV7-2
J gene: TRBJ1-2
clone size: -
D gene: -

CDR3 DNA: TGTGCCAGCAGCTTAGGGGACTACTACACCGGGGAGCTGTTTTTT
CDR3 protein: CASSLGDYYTGELFF
V gene: TRBV7-8
J gene: TRBJ2-2
clone size: few
D gene: TRBD2

CDR3 DNA: TGTGCCAGCAGCGTAGGGAATAGCGTGTACCAAGAGACCCAGTACTTC
CDR3 protein: CASSVGNSVYQETQYF
V gene: TRBV9
J gene: TRBJ2-5
clone size: -
D gene: -

CDR3 DNA: TGTGCCAGCAGCTTTCTAGGACAGACAGCTAACTATGGCTACACCTTC
CDR3 protein: CASSFLGQTANYGYTF
V gene: TRBV5-4
J gene: TRBJ1-2
clone size: few
D gene: -

CDR3 DNA: TGTGCCAGCGGGACAGGGAGGAAGGGCTACGAGCAGTACTTC
CDR3 protein: CASGTGRKGYEQYF
V gene: TRBV7-9
J gene: TRBJ2-7
clone size: -
D gene: TRBD1

CDR3 DNA: TGTGCCAGTAGTTCGGGACAGGGGTACCAAGAGACCCAGTACTTC
CDR3 protein: CASSSGQGYQETQYF
V gene: TRBV19
J gene: TRBJ2-5
clone size: few
D gene: TRBD1

CDR3 DNA: TGCGCCAGCAGCTTGGGGACAGATTACACCGGGGAGCTGTTTTTT
CDR3 protein: CASSLGTDYTGELFF
V gene: TRBV5-1
J gene: TRBJ2-2
clone size: few
D gene: -

CDR3 DNA: TGTGCCAGCAGCGTAGGGGGGACAGGGGGCGGGGGCGAGCAGTACTTC
CDR3 protein: CASSVGGTGGGGEQYF
V gene: TRBV9
J gene: TRBJ2-7
clone size: -
D gene: TRBD1

CDR3 DNA: TGTGCCAGTAACCCGAAGAGGGTCCAAGAGACCCAGTACTTC
CDR3 protein: CASNPKRVQETQYF
V gene: TRBV19
J gene: TRBJ2-5
clone size: few
D gene: -

CDR3 DNA: TGTGCCAGTAGTAGCCGGGCAGGGGCGTTCACAGATACGCAGTATTTT
CDR3 protein: CASSSRAGAFTDTQYF
V gene: TRBV19
J gene: TRBJ2-3
clone size: -
D gene: -

CDR3 DNA: TGTGCCAGCAGCTTATATTCGGGGGGGTACCAAGAGACCCAGTACTTC
CDR3 protein: CASSLYSGGYQETQYF
V gene: TRBV7-9
J gene: TRBJ2-5
clone size: -
D gene: TRBD2

CDR3 DNA: TGTGCCAGCAGCTTCATGGTAGGCAATCAGCCCCAGCATTTT
CDR3 protein: CASSFMVGNQPQHF
V gene: TRBV5-6
J gene: TRBJ1-5
clone size: -
D gene: -

CDR3 DNA: TGTGCCAGCAGCTTACGGACTTATGGCTACACCTTC
CDR3 protein: CASSLRTYGYTF
V gene: TRBV7-2
J gene: TRBJ1-2
clone size: many
D gene: -

CDR3 DNA: TGCAGCGCCGCGGGAACTAGCGGTCCCTACAATGAGCAGTTCTTC
CDR3 protein: CSAAGTSGPYNEQFF
V gene: TRBV29-1
J gene: TRBJ2-1
clone size: few
D gene: TRBD2

CDR3 DNA: TGCGCCAGCAGTCGCGCAAAGAGTACCGGGGAGCTGTTTTTT
CDR3 protein: CASSRAKSTGELFF
V gene: TRBV23-1
J gene: TRBJ2-2
clone size: many
D gene: -

CDR3 DNA: TGCGCCAGCAGCCTTGGGACAGGGGAAAGAAATTCACCCCTCCACTTT
CDR3 protein: CASSLGTGERNSPLHF
V gene: TRBV4-3
J gene: TRBJ1-6
clone size: few
D gene: TRBD1

CDR3 DNA: TGTGCCAGCAGCTTGTCCGGGGGGGCAGATACGCAGTATTTT
CDR3 protein: CASSLSGGADTQYF
V gene: TRBV7-2
J gene: TRBJ2-3
clone size: -
D gene: TRBD2

CDR3 DNA: TGTGCCAGCAGCGCCTTAGCGGGGGGCGACACCGGGGAGCTGTTTTTT
CDR3 protein: CASSALAGGDTGELFF
V gene: TRBV9
J gene: TRBJ2-2
clone size: -
D gene: TRBD2

CDR3 DNA: TGTGCCAGCTCACCAAGCCCGTCCTACGAGCAGTACTTC
CDR3 protein: CASSPSPSYEQYF
V gene: TRBV18
J gene: TRBJ2-7
clone size: few
D gene: -

CDR3 DNA: TGTGCCAGCAGTCTCCGACAGCCCGGGGAGCTGTTTTTT
CDR3 protein: CASSLRQPGELFF
V gene: TRBV6-6
J gene: TRBJ2-2
clone size: -
D gene: -

CDR3 DNA: TGTGCCAGCAGTCTCCAGGGCAGGGCGGCTGAGCAGTTCTTC
CDR3 protein: CASSLQGRAAEQFF
V gene: TRBV6-5
J gene: TRBJ2-1
clone size: few
D gene: -

CDR3 DNA: TGTGCCAGCAGTTACTCGAGTACCGGTAGCAATCAGCCCCAGCATTTT
CDR3 protein: CASSYSSTGSNQPQHF
V gene: TRBV6-5
J gene: TRBJ1-5
clone size: -
D gene: -

CDR3 DNA: TGTGCCAGCAGAAAGGGACAGGGTTTTGGGCAGCCCCAGCATTTT
CDR3 protein: CASRKGQGFGQPQHF
V gene: TRBV6-5
J gene: TRBJ1-5
clone size: -
D gene: TRBD1

CDR3 DNA: TGTGCCAGCAGCTTCGGTGGAAACACCATATATTTT
CDR3 protein: CASSFGGNTIYF
V gene: TRBV7-2
J gene: TRBJ1-3
clone size: -
D gene: -

CDR3 DNA: TGTGCCAGCAGCACCACAGGGGAAGGCGATGAGCAGTTCTTC
CDR3 protein: CASSTTGEGDEQFF
V gene: TRBV5-4
J gene: TRBJ2-1
clone size: -
D gene: TRBD1

CDR3 DNA: TGTGCCAGCAGTCCACGTCCGGGGGAGATGTCAGAGACCCAGTACTTC
CDR3 protein: CASSPRPGEMSETQYF
V gene: TRBV5-4
J gene: TRBJ2-5
clone size: few
D gene: -

CDR3 DNA: TGTGCCAGCAGCCAAGATGAGGCGGGTAGAGGCGAGCAGTACTTC
CDR3 protein: CASSQDEAGRGEQYF
V gene: TRBV4-2
J gene: TRBJ2-7
clone size: few
D gene: -